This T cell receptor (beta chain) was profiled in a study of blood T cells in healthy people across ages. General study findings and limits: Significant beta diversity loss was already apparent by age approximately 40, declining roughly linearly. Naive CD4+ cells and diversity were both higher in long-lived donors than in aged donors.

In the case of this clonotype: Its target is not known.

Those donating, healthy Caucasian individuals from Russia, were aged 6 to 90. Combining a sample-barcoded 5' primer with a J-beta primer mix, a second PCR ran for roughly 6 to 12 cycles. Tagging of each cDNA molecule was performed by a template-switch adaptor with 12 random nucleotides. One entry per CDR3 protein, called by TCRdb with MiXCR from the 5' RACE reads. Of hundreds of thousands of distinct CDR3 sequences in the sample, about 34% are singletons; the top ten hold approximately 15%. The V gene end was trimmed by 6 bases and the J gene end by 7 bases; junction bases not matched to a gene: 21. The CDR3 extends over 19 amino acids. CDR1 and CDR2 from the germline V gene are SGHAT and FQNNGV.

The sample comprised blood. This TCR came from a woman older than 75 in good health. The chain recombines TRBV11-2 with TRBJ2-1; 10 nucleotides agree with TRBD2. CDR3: CASSPVPASGGHRQNEQFF. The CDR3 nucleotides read TGTGCCAGCAGTCCAGTCCCCGCTAGCGGGGGCCACCGACAAAATGAGCAGTTCTTC. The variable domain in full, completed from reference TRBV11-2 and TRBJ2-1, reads EAGVAQSPRYKIIEKRQSVAFWCNPISGHATLYWYQQILGQGPKLLIQFQNNGVVDDSQLPKDRFSAERLKGVDSTLKIQPAKLEDSAVYLCASSPVPASGGHRQNEQFFGPGTRLTVL.